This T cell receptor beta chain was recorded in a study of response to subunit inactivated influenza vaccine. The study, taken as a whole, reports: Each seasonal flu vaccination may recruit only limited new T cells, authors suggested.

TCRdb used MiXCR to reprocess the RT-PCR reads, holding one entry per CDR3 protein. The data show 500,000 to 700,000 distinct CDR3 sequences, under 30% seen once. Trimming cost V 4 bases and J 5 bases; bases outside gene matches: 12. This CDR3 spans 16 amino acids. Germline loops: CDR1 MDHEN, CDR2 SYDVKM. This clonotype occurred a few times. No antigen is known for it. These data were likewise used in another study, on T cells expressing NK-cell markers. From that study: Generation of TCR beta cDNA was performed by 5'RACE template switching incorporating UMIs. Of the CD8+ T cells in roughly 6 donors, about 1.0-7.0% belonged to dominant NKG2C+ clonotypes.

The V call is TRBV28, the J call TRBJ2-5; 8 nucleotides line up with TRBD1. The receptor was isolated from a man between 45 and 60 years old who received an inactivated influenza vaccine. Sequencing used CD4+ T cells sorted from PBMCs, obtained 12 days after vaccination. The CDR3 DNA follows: TGTGCCAGCAGTTATTCTGCTGCAGGGGGCTATGAGACCCAGTACTTC. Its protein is CASSYSAAGGYETQYF. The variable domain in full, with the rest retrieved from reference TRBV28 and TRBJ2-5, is DVKVTQSSRYLVKRTGEKVFLECVQDMDHENMFWYRQDPGLGLRLIYFSYDVKMKEKGDIPEGYSVSREKKERFSLILESASTNQTSMYLCASSYSAAGGYETQYFGPGTRLLVL.